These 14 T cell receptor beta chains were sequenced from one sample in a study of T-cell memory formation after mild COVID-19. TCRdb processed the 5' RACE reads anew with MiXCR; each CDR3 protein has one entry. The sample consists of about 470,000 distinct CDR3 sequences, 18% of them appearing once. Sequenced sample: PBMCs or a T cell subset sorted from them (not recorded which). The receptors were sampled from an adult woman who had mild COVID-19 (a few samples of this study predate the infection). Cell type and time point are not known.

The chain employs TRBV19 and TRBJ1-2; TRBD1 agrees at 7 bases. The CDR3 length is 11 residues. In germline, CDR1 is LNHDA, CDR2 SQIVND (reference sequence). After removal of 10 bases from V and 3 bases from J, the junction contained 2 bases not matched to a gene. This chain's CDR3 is CAIQGDYGYTF. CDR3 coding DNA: TGTGCCATCCAGGGGGACTATGGCTACACCTTC.

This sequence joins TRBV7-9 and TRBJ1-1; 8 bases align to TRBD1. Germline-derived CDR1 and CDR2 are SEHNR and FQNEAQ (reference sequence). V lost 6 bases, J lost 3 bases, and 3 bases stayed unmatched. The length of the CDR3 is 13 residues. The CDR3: CASRETGDTEAFF. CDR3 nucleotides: TGTGCCAGCAGAGAGACAGGGGACACTGAAGCTTTCTTT.

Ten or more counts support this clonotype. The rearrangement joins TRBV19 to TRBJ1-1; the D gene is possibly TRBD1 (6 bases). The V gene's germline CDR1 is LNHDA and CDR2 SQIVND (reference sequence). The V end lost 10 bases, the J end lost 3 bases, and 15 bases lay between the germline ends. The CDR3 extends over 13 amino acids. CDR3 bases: TGTGCCACCACCCACAGGGACCACACTGAAGCTTTCTTT. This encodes CATTHRDHTEAFF.

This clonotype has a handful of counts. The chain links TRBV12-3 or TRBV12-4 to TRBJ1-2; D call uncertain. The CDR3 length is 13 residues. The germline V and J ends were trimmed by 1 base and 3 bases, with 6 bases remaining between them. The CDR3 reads CASSLGVYYGYTF. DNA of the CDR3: TGTGCCAGCAGTTTAGGTGTGTACTATGGCTACACCTTC.

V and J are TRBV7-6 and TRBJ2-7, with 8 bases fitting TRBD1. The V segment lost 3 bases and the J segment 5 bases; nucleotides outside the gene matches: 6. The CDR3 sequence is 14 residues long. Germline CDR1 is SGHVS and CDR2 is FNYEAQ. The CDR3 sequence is CASSLGQDGHEQYF. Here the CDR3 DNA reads TGTGCCAGCAGCTTGGGACAGGACGGACACGAGCAGTACTTC.

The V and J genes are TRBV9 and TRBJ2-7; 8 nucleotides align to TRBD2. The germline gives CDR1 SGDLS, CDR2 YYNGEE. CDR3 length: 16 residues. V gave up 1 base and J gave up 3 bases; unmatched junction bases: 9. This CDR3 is CASSVRTGGSYYEQYF. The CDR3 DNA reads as TGTGCCAGCAGCGTAAGGACGGGGGGGTCCTACTACGAGCAGTACTTC.

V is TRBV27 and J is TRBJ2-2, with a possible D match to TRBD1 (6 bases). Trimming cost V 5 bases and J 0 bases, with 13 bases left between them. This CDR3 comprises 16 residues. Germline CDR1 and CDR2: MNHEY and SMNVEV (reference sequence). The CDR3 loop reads CASSTRGIANTGELFF. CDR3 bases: TGTGCCAGCAGTACGAGGGGGATCGCGAACACCGGGGAGCTGTTTTTT.

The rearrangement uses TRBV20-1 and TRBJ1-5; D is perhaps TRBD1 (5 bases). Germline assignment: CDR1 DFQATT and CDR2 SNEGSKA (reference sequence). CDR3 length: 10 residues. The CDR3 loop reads CRQGGQPQHF. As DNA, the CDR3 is TGCAGGCAGGGAGGGCAGCCCCAGCATTTT.

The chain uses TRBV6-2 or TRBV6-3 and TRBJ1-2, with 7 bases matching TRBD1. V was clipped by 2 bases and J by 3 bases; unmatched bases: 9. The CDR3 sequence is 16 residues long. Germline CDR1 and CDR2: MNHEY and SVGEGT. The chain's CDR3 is CASSYALWGQYYGYTF. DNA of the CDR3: TGTGCCAGCAGTTACGCCCTGTGGGGACAGTACTATGGCTACACCTTC.

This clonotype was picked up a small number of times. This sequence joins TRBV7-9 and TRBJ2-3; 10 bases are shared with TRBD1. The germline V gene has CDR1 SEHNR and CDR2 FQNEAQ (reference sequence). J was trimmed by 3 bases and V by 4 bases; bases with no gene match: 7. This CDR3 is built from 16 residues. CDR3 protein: CASSSTGGGLTDTQYF. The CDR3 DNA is TGTGCCAGCAGCTCGACAGGGGGCGGGTTGACAGATACGCAGTATTTT.

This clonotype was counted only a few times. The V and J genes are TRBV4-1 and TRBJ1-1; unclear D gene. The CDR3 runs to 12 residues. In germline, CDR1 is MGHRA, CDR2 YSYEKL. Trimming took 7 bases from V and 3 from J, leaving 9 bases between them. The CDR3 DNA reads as TGCGCCAGCAATGGGGAATACACTGAAGCTTTCTTT. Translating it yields CASNGEYTEAFF.

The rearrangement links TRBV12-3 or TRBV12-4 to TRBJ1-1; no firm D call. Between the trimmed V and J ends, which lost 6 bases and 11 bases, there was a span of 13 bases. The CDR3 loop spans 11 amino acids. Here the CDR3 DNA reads TGTGCCAGCAGCCCATCCCTGGCCGCTTTCTTT. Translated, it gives CASSPSLAAFF.

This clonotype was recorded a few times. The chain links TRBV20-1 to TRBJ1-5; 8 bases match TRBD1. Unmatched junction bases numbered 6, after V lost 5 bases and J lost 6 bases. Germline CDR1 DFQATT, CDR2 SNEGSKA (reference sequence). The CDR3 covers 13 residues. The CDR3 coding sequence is TGCAGTGCTCGGTCAGGGGGCTTTCAGCCCCAGCATTTT. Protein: CSARSGGFQPQHF.

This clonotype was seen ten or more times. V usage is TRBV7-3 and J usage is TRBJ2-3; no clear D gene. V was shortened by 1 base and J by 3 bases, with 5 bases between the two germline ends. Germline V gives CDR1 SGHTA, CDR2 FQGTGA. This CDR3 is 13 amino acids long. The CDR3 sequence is CASSLMRTDTQYF. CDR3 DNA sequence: TGTGCCAGCAGCTTAATGAGGACAGATACGCAGTATTTT.